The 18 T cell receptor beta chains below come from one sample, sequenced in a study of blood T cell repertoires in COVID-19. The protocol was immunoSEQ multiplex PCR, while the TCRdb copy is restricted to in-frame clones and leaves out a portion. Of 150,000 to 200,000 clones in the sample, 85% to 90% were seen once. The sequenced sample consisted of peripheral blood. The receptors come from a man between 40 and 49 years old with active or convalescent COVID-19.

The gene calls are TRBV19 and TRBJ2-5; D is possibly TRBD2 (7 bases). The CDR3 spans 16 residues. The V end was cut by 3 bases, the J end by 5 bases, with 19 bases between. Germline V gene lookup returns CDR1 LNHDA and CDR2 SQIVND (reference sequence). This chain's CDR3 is CASSISSGGAFETQYF. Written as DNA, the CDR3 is TGTGCCAGTAGTATTTCGAGTGGGGGGGCCTTCGAGACCCAGTACTTC.

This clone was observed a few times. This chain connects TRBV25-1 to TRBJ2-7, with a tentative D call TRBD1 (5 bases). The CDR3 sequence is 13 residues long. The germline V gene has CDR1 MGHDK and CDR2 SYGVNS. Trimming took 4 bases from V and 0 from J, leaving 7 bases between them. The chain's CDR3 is CASSVGASYEQYF. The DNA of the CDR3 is TGTGCCAGCAGTGTAGGGGCCTCCTACGAGCAGTACTTC.

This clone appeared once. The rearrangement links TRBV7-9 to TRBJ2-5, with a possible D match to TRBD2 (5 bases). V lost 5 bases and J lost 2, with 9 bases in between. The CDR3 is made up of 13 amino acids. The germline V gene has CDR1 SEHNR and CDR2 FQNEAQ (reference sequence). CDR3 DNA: TGTGCCAGCAGCCCCCGCGGGCAAGAGACCCAGTACTTC. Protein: CASSPRGQETQYF.

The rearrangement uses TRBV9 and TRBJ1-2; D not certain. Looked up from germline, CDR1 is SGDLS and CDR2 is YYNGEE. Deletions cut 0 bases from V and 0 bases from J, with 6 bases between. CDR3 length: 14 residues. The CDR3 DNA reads TGTGCCAGCAGCGTAGGATCAGCTAACTATGGCTACACCTTC. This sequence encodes CASSVGSANYGYTF.

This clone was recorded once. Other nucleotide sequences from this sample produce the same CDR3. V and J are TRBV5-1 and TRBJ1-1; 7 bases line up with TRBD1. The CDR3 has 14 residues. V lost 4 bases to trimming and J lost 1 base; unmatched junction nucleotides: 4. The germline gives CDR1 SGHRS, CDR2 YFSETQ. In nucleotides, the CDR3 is TGCGCCAGCAGCCCCAGGACAGGGAACACTGAAGCTTTCTTT. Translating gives CASSPRTGNTEAFF. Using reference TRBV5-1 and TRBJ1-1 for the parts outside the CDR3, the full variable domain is KAGVTQTPRYLIKTRGQQVTLSCSPISGHRSVSWYQQTPGQGLQFLFEYFSETQRNKGNFPGRFSGRQFSNSRSEMNVSTLELGDSALYLCASSPRTGNTEAFFGQGTRLTVV.

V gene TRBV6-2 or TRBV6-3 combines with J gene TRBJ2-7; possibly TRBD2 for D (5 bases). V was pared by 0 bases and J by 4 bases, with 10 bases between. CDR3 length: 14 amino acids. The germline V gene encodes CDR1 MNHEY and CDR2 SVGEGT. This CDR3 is CASSYSIRGYEQYF. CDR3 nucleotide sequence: TGTGCCAGCAGTTACTCGATACGAGGGTACGAGCAGTACTTC.

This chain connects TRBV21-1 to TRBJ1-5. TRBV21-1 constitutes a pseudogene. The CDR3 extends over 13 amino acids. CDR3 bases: TGTGCCAGCAGCATTCGAGAAGATCAGCCCCAGCATTTT. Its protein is CASSIREDQPQHF.

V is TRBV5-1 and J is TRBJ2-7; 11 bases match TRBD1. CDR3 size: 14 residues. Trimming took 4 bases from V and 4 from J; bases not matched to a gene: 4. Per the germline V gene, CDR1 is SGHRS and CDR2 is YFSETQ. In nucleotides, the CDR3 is TGCGCCAGCAGCCAGGACAGGGGGCTGTACGAGCAGTACTTC. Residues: CASSQDRGLYEQYF.

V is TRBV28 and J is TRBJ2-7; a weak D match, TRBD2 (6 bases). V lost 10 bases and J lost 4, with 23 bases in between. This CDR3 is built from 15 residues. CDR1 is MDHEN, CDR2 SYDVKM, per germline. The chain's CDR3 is CATSPSGGRVYEQYF. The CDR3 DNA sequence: TGTGCCACCTCACCTTCCGGGGGAAGGGTATACGAGCAGTACTTC.

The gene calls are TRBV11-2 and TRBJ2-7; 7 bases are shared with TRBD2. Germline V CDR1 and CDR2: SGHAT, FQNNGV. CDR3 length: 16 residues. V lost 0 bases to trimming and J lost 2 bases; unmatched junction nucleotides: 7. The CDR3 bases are TGTGCCAGCAGCTTAGAATGGCGGGAGATAACCTACGAGCAGTACTTC. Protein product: CASSLEWREITYEQYF.

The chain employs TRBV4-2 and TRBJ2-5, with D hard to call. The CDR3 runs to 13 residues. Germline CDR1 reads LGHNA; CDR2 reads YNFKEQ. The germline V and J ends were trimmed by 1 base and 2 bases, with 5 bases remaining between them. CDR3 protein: CASSQALQETQYF. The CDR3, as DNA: TGTGCCAGCAGCCAAGCCCTTCAAGAGACCCAGTACTTC.

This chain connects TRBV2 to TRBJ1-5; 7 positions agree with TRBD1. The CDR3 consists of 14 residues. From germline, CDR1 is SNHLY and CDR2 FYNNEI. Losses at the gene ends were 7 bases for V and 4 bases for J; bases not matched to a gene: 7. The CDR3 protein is CASTQDRKNQPQHF. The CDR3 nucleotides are TGTGCCAGCACGCAGGACAGGAAGAATCAGCCCCAGCATTTT.

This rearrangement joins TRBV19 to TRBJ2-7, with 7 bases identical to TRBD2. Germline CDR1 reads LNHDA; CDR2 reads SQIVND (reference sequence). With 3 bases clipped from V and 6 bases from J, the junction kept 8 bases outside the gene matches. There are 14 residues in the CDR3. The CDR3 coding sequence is TGTGCCAGTAGTATGGGAGGGCGTTGGGGCGAGCAGTACTTC. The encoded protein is CASSMGGRWGEQYF.

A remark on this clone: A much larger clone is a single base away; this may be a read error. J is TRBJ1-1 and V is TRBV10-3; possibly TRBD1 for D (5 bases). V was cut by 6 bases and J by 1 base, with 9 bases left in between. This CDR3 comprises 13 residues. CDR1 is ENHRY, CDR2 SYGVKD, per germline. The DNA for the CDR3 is TGTGCCATCAGCGACGGGGGGAACACTGAAGCTTTCTTT. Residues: CAISDGGNTEAFF.

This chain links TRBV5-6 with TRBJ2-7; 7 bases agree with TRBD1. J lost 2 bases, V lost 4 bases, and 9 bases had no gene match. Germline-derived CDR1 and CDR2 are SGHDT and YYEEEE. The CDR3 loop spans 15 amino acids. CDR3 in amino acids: CASSIRRTGTYEQYF. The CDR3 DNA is TGTGCCAGCAGCATCAGGCGGACAGGAACCTACGAGCAGTACTTC.

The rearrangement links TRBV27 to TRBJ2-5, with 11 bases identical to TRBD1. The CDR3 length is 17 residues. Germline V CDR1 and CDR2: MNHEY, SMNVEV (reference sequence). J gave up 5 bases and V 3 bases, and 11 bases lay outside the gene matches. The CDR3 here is CASSFMAGTGGLETQYF. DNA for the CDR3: TGTGCCAGCAGTTTTATGGCCGGGACAGGGGGACTTGAGACCCAGTACTTC.

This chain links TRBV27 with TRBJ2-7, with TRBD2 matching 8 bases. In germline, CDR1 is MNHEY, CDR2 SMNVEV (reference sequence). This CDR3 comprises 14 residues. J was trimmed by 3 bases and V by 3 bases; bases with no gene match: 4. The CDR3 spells CASSFTSGYYEQYF. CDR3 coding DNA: TGTGCCAGCAGTTTTACTAGCGGTTACTACGAGCAGTACTTC.

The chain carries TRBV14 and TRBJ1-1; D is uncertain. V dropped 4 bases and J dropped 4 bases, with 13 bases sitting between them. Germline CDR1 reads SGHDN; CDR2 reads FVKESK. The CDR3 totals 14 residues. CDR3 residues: CASSPQSLSTEAFF. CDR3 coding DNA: TGTGCCAGCAGCCCACAGTCGCTGAGCACTGAAGCTTTCTTT.